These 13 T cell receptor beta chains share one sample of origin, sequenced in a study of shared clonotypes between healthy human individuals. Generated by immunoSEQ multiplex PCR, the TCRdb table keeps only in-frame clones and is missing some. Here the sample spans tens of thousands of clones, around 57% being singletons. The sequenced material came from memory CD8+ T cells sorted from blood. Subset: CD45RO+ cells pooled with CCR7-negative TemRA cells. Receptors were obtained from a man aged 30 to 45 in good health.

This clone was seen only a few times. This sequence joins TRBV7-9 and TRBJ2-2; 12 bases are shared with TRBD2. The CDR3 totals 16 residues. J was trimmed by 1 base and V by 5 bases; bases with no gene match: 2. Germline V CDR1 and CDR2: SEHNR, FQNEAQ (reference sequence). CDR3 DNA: TGTGCCAGCAGCAGACTAGCGGGAGTGAACACCGGGGAGCTGTTTTTT. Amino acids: CASSRLAGVNTGELFF. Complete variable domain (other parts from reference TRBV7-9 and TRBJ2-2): DTGVSQNPRHKITKRGQNVTFRCDPISEHNRLYWYRQTLGQGPEFLTYFQNEAQLEKSRLLSDRFSAERPKGSFSTLEIQRTEQGDSAMYLCASSRLAGVNTGELFFGEGSRLTVL.

This CDR3 is CASSLGADRGQPQHF. The DNA for the CDR3 is TGTGCCAGCAGCCTAGGGGCCGACAGGGGTCAGCCCCAGCATTTT. This chain joins TRBV7-2 and TRBJ1-5; 8 nucleotides match TRBD1. Germline V lookup: CDR1 SGHTA, CDR2 FQGNSA. The CDR3 covers 15 residues. The J segment lost 6 bases and the V segment lost 5 bases, leaving 9 bases of the junction unmatched.

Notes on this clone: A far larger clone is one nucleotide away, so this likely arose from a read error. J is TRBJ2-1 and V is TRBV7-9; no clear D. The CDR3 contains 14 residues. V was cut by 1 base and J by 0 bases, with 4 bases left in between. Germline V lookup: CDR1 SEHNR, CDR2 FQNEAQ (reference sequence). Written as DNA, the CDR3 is TGTGCCAGCAGCTTAGGGAGCTCCTACAATGAGCAGTTCTTC. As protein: CASSLGSSYNEQFF.

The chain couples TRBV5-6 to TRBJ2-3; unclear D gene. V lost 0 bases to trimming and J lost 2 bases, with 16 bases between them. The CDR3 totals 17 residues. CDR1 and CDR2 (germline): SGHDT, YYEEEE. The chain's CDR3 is CASSLESFRSHTDTQYF. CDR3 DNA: TGTGCCAGCAGCTTGGAGAGTTTCCGATCCCACACAGATACGCAGTATTTT.

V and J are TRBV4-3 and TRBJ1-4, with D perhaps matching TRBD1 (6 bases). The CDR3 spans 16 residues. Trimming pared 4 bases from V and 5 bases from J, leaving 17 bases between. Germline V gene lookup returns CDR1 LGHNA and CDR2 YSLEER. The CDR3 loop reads CASSREGTPGNEKLFF. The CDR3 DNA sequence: TGCGCCAGCAGCCGAGAAGGGACACCAGGAAATGAAAAACTGTTTTTT.

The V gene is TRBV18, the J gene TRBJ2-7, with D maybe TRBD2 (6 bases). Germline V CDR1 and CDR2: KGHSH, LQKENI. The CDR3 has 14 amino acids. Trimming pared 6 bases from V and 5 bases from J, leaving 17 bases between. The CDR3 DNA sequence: TGTGCCAGCTCCCTCCGGGGGTTGCAAAACGAGCAGTACTTC. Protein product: CASSLRGLQNEQYF.

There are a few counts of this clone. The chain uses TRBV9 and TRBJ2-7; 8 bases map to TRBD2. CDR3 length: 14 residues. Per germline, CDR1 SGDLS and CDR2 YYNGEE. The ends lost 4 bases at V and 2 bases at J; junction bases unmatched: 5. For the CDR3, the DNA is TGTGCCAGCAGCCCCAGCGGGAGCCCCTACGAGCAGTACTTC. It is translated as CASSPSGSPYEQYF.

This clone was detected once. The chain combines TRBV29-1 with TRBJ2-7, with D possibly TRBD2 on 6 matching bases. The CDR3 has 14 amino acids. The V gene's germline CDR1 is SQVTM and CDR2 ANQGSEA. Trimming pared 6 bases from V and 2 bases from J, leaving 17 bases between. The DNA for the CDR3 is TGCAGCGTAATGGGGGGTGAGAGAACCTACGAGCAGTACTTC. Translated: CSVMGGERTYEQYF.

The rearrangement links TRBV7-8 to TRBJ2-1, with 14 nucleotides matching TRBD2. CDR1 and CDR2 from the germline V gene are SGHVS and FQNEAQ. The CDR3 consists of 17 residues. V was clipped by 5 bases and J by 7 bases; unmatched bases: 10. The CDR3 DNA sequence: TGTGCCAGCAGCCTGGGGACTAGCGGGAGTAACGTTAATGAGCAGTTCTTC. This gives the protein CASSLGTSGSNVNEQFF.

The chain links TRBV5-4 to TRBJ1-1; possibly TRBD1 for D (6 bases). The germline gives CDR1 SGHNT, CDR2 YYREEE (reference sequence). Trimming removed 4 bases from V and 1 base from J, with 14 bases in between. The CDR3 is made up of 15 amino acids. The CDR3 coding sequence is TGTGCCAGCAGCCCGTGGACAGAATCGAACACTGAAGCTTTCTTT. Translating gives CASSPWTESNTEAFF.

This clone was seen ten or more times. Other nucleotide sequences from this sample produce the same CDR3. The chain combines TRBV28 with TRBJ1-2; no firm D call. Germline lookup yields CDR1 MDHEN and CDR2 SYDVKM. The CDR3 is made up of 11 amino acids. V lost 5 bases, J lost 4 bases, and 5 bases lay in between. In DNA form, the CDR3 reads TGTGCCAGCAGTAGGACCTATGGCTACACCTTC. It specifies CASSRTYGYTF.

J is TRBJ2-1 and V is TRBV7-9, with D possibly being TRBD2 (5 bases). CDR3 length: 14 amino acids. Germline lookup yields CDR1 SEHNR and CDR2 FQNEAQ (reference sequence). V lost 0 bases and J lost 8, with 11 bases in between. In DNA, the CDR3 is TGTGCCAGCAGCTTAGCGGGAGAGGTTGATGAGCAGTTCTTC. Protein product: CASSLAGEVDEQFF. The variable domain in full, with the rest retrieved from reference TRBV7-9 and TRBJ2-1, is DTGVSQNPRHKITKRGQNVTFRCDPISEHNRLYWYRQTLGQGPEFLTYFQNEAQLEKSRLLSDRFSAERPKGSFSTLEIQRTEQGDSAMYLCASSLAGEVDEQFFGPGTRLTVL.

The DNA for the CDR3 is TGTGCCAGCAGCTTAACTGGTCTAGGTGGCTACACCTTC. This codes for CASSLTGLGGYTF. The chain is built from TRBV7-3 and TRBJ1-2, with D unclear. The CDR3 sequence is 13 residues long. The V end was cut by 0 bases, the J end by 7 bases, with 9 bases between. In germline, CDR1 is SGHTA, CDR2 FQGTGA.